Presented here are 26 T cell receptor beta chains from one specimen sequenced in a study of CD8+ T cells in alopecia areata. Isolated RNA was reverse transcribed into cDNA used as the sequencing template. The repertoire was sequenced with immunoSEQ multiplex PCR; TCRdb's copy has only in-frame clones and lacks some. The sample has 90,000 to 100,000 clones; 50% to 75% are singletons. Treatment defined: oral pan-JAK inhibitor, 5-10 mg twice daily. Material: CD8+ T cells sorted from blood, obtained at week 4, from a patient treated with tofacitinib. The receptors originated from a human donor with alopecia areata.

The V gene is TRBV5-6, the J gene TRBJ2-7; 8 bases map to TRBD1. The CDR3 totals 15 residues. The V segment lost 2 bases and the J segment 3 bases; nucleotides outside the gene matches: 7. Germline values: CDR1 SGHDT, CDR2 YYEEEE. The CDR3 nucleotides are TGTGCCAGCAGCTTTATGACAGGGGACGGCTACGAGCAGTACTTC. Encoded protein: CASSFMTGDGYEQYF.

The chain couples TRBV7-6 to TRBJ2-5, with D possibly matching TRBD1 (5 bases). Per germline, CDR1 SGHVS and CDR2 FNYEAQ. Trimming took off 5 bases at V and 1 base at J, with 17 bases between the two ends. The CDR3 sequence is 16 residues long. The CDR3 DNA is TGTGCCAGCAGCCCAGACCGCCGCAGGGTCCAAGAGACCCAGTACTTC. Protein: CASSPDRRRVQETQYF. Combining the CDR3 with reference TRBV7-6 and TRBJ2-5 gives the whole variable domain GAGVSQSPRYKVTKRGQDVALRCDPISGHVSLYWYRQALGQGPEFLTYFNYEAQQDKSGLPNDRFSAERPEGSISTLTIQRTEQRDSAMYRCASSPDRRRVQETQYFGPGTRLLVL.

This clone showed up just a few times. This chain links TRBV23-1 with TRBJ1-2; D perhaps matches TRBD1 (6 bases). TRBV23-1 falls under the ORF class, with uncertain function. This CDR3 comprises 15 residues. Trimming removed 2 bases at V and 4 bases at J, with 14 bases between. The CDR3 spells CASSQGAGVTYGYTF. CDR3 DNA sequence: TGCGCCAGCAGTCAAGGGGCAGGGGTCACCTATGGCTACACCTTC.

The chain employs TRBV7-2 and TRBJ2-1; either TRBD1 or TRBD2 may fit D (5 bases each). Per germline, CDR1 SGHTA and CDR2 FQGNSA. V lost 5 bases to trimming and J lost 2 bases, with 10 bases between them. The CDR3 loop spans 14 amino acids. CDR3 DNA: TGTGCCAGCAGCCTTGGGACCACCTACAATGAGCAGTTCTTC. Translation gives CASSLGTTYNEQFF.

This clone has only a few counts. The rearrangement joins TRBV5-1 to TRBJ1-1; TRBD1 is a possible D gene (5 bases). Germline lookup yields CDR1 SGHRS and CDR2 YFSETQ. The CDR3 is 16 amino acids. Trimming removed 3 bases at V and 1 base at J, with 16 bases between. The DNA of the CDR3 is TGCGCCAGCAGCTCCGGAAGGCGGGGCTCGAACACTGAAGCTTTCTTT. Amino acid sequence: CASSSGRRGSNTEAFF.

This chain joins TRBV28 and TRBJ1-5; D is undetermined. This CDR3 is built from 15 residues. Trimming stripped 3 bases from V and 0 bases from J, with 9 bases between. The germline CDR1 and CDR2 sequences are MDHEN and SYDVKM. Written as DNA, the CDR3 is TGTGCCAGCAGTTTGGACGTAAATAGCAATCAGCCCCAGCATTTT. Encoded protein: CASSLDVNSNQPQHF.

This clone has just one count. CDR3 loop: CASSLLLAGVRDTQYF. For the CDR3, the DNA is TGCGCCAGCAGCTTGTTGCTAGCGGGGGTCCGTGATACGCAGTATTTT. The V and J genes are TRBV5-1 and TRBJ2-3, with 10 nucleotides matching TRBD2. Per the germline V gene, CDR1 is SGHRS and CDR2 is YFSETQ. This CDR3 has 16 amino acids. Trimming removed 1 base from V and 6 bases from J; junction bases left unmatched: 8.

The V and J genes are TRBV27 and TRBJ2-5, with 7 bases identical to TRBD1. The DNA end favors TRBJ2-7, so the J call may be wrong. The CDR3 has 13 residues. Germline V CDR1 and CDR2: MNHEY, SMNVEV (reference sequence). For the CDR3, the DNA is TGTGCCAGCAGTCCCGGGACAGCCTACGAGCAGTACTTC. Its translation: CASSPGTAYEQYF.

The gene calls are TRBV19 and TRBJ1-2; no clear D. The CDR3 runs 15 residues. Germline CDR1 reads LNHDA; CDR2 reads SQIVND (reference sequence). Trimming pared 3 bases from V and 7 bases from J, leaving 18 bases between. The CDR3 loop reads CASSISWGTIAGYTF. The CDR3 coding sequence is TGTGCCAGTAGTATTTCGTGGGGAACTATAGCTGGCTACACCTTC.

The genes are TRBV4-1 and TRBJ2-7, with 9 bases identical to TRBD1. This CDR3 spans 16 amino acids. The J segment lost 1 base and the V segment lost 0 bases, leaving 4 bases of the junction unmatched. Germline-derived CDR1 and CDR2 are MGHRA and YSYEKL. CDR3 amino acids: CASSQDAGTGSYEQYF. In nucleotides, the CDR3 is TGCGCCAGCAGCCAAGATGCCGGGACAGGGTCCTACGAGCAGTACTTC.

This clone was counted a few times. The CDR3 region has the DNA TGCAGCGTTGAAGAAGAGGGAACCTTTAACATTCAGTACTTC. This sequence encodes CSVEEEGTFNIQYF. The rearrangement links TRBV29-1 to TRBJ2-4; perhaps TRBD2 as D (5 bases). The V and J ends lost 0 bases and 7 bases respectively, with 13 bases between them. Germline CDR1 and CDR2: SQVTM and ANQGSEA. The CDR3 is made up of 14 amino acids.

The chain is built from TRBV5-1 and TRBJ2-7; D ambiguous. CDR1 SGHRS and CDR2 YFSETQ come from the germline V gene. V was shortened by 0 bases and J by 0 bases, with 10 bases between the two germline ends. The CDR3 covers 15 residues. This CDR3 reads CASSLEVGSSYEQYF. Here the CDR3 DNA reads TGCGCCAGCAGCTTGGAGGTTGGAAGCTCCTACGAGCAGTACTTC.

This clone has just a few counts. Additional DNA sequences in this sample encode the identical CDR3. The chain links TRBV4-1 to TRBJ1-5; D is undetermined. CDR3 size: 13 residues. Germline CDR1 and CDR2: MGHRA and YSYEKL. Deletions cut 3 bases from V and 5 bases from J, with 8 bases between. The CDR3 spells CASSQGWDQPQHF. The CDR3 region has the DNA TGCGCCAGCAGCCAGGGCTGGGATCAGCCCCAGCATTTT.

The V call is TRBV30, the J call TRBJ1-2; 12 bases are shared with TRBD1. The CDR3 length is 14 residues. Germline CDR1 GTSNPN, CDR2 SVGIG (reference sequence). V lost 3 bases to trimming and J lost 6 bases; unmatched junction nucleotides: 5. The CDR3 spells CAWSPGQGADGYTF. CDR3 sequence (DNA): TGTGCCTGGAGCCCGGGACAGGGGGCTGATGGCTACACCTTC.

The chain combines TRBV27 with TRBJ2-7; D ambiguous. This CDR3 contains 14 residues. In germline, CDR1 is MNHEY, CDR2 SMNVEV (reference sequence). V was pared by 5 bases and J by 1 base, with 12 bases between. CDR3 DNA sequence: TGTGCCAGCAGTCACCCGACCTCTTCCTACGAGCAGTACTTC. This sequence encodes CASSHPTSSYEQYF.

The chain has TRBV27 and TRBJ2-7; perhaps D is TRBD1 or TRBD2 (5 bases each). Germline V gene sequence: CDR1 MNHEY, CDR2 SMNVEV (reference sequence). This CDR3 spans 14 amino acids. V lost 5 bases and J lost 6, with 17 bases in between. The DNA for the CDR3 is TGTGCCAGCAGTCCCCCGGGACGGGCGATCGAGCAGTACTTC. This encodes CASSPPGRAIEQYF.

This rearrangement joins TRBV5-4 to TRBJ2-5; perhaps TRBD2 as D (5 bases). This CDR3 contains 13 residues. Germline V lookup: CDR1 SGHNT, CDR2 YYREEE (reference sequence). V shed 3 bases and J shed 7 bases, with 13 bases lying between them. The CDR3 DNA reads as TGTGCCAGCAGCTCCATCACACTAGGGACCCAGTACTTC. Its translation: CASSSITLGTQYF.

This clone was observed a few times. V usage is TRBV7-2 and J usage is TRBJ2-3; 8 bases align to TRBD2. Germline V gives CDR1 SGHTA, CDR2 FQGNSA. The CDR3 length is 18 residues. J lost 4 bases, V lost 1 base, and 13 bases had no gene match. CDR3 amino acids: CASSLGRPGLVTSDTQYF. Written as DNA, the CDR3 is TGTGCCAGCAGCTTAGGTAGACCGGGACTAGTGACATCAGATACGCAGTATTTT. Combining the CDR3 with reference TRBV7-2 and TRBJ2-3 gives the whole variable domain GAGVSQSPSNKVTEKGKDVELRCDPISGHTALYWYRQSLGQGLEFLIYFQGNSAPDKSGLPSDRFSAERTGGSVSTLTIQRTQQEDSAVYLCASSLGRPGLVTSDTQYFGPGTRLTVL.

The rearrangement uses TRBV4-3 and TRBJ2-1; 8 bases are a match to TRBD2. The CDR3 spans 16 residues. Losses at the gene ends were 3 bases for V and 5 bases for J; bases not matched to a gene: 9. Looked up from germline, CDR1 is LGHNA and CDR2 is YSLEER. CDR3: CASSQDRLAKDNEQFF. The CDR3, as DNA: TGCGCCAGCAGCCAGGATAGACTAGCGAAAGACAATGAGCAGTTCTTC.

The chain uses TRBV30 and TRBJ1-4, with 8 positions matching TRBD1. CDR3 length: 13 amino acids. The germline CDR1 and CDR2 sequences are GTSNPN and SVGIG (reference sequence). Trimming removed 3 bases from V and 5 bases from J; junction bases left unmatched: 2. The DNA for the CDR3 is TGTGCCTGGAGGGACAGGGAGAATGAAAAACTGTTTTTT. This translates into CAWRDRENEKLFF.

The chain combines TRBV28 with TRBJ2-7, with 8 bases identical to TRBD1. With 6 bases clipped from V and 0 bases from J, the junction kept 7 bases outside the gene matches. This CDR3 has 15 residues. Per the germline V gene, CDR1 is MDHEN and CDR2 is SYDVKM. CDR3 nucleotides: TGTGCCAGCAGCCCGGACAGGGCCAACTCCTACGAGCAGTACTTC. Protein product: CASSPDRANSYEQYF.

The chain is built from TRBV7-6 and TRBJ2-6; either TRBD1 or TRBD2 may fit D (7 bases each). Trimming left V 0 bases short and J 2 bases short, with 17 bases between. From germline, CDR1 is SGHVS and CDR2 FNYEAQ. The CDR3 runs to 19 residues. The CDR3 coding sequence is TGTGCCAGCAGCTTAGCTGAGGGGGCGCGGGAGACTGGGGCCAACGTCCTGACTTTC. Protein sequence: CASSLAEGARETGANVLTF.

The V and J genes are TRBV4-1 and TRBJ2-7; 9 positions agree with TRBD1. This CDR3 contains 16 residues. V gave up 1 base and J gave up 2 bases; unmatched junction bases: 6. Germline V gene data show CDR1 as MGHRA and CDR2 as YSYEKL. This CDR3 is CASSQGGGTGPYEQYF. CDR3 coding DNA: TGCGCCAGCAGCCAAGGAGGAGGGACAGGGCCCTACGAGCAGTACTTC.

The rearrangement joins TRBV9 to TRBJ2-5, with a weak D call TRBD1 (5 bases). V was clipped by 3 bases and J by 1 base, with 10 bases between them. The CDR3 consists of 14 residues. From germline, CDR1 is SGDLS and CDR2 YYNGEE. The CDR3 is CASSGSGFQETQYF. As DNA, the CDR3 is TGTGCCAGCAGCGGCTCAGGGTTCCAAGAGACCCAGTACTTC.

This clone was seen more than once but under ten times. The chain has TRBV6-5 and TRBJ2-7; 9 nucleotides align to TRBD1. CDR1 and CDR2 (germline): MNHEY, SVGAGI. V lost 2 bases, J lost 6 bases, and 2 bases stayed unmatched. The CDR3 has 13 residues. The CDR3 coding sequence is TGTGCCAGCAGTTACGGGACAGGGCTCGAGCAGTACTTC. Its translation is CASSYGTGLEQYF.

The rearrangement uses TRBV29-1 and TRBJ2-4, with D hard to call. V was pared by 6 bases and J by 6 bases, with 15 bases between. Per the germline V gene, CDR1 is SQVTM and CDR2 is ANQGSEA. CDR3 size: 13 residues. CDR3 protein: CSVTVVVRNIQYF. CDR3 nucleotide sequence: TGCAGCGTGACTGTGGTTGTCAGAAACATTCAGTACTTC.